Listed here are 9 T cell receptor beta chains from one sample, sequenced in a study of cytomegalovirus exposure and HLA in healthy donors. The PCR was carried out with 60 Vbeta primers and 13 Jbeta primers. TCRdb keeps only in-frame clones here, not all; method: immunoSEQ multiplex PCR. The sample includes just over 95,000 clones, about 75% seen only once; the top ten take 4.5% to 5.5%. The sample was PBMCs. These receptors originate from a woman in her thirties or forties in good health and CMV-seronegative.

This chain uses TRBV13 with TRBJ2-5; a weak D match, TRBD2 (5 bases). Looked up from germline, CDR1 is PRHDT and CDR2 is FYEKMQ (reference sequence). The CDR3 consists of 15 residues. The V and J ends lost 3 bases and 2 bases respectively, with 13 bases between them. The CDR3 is CASSFRWRVQETQYF. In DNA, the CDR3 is TGTGCCAGCAGCTTTAGGTGGCGGGTTCAAGAGACCCAGTACTTC.

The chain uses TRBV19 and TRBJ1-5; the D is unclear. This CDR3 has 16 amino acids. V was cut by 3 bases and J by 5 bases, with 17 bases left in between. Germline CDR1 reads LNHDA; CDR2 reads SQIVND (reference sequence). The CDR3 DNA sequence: TGTGCCAGTAGTATGAGCGTCAACCGTTGGGATCAGCCCCAGCATTTT. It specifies CASSMSVNRWDQPQHF. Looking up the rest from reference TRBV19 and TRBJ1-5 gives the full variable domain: DGGITQSPKYLFRKEGQNVTLSCEQNLNHDAMYWYRQDPGQGLRLIYYSQIVNDFQKGDIAEGYSVSREKKESFPLTVTSAQKNPTAFYLCASSMSVNRWDQPQHFGDGTRLSIL.

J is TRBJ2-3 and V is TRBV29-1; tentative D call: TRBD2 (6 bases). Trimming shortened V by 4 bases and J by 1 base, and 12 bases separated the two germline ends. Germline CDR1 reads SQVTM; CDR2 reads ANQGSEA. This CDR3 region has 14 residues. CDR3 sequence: CSVAETRGTDTQYF. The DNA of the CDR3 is TGCAGCGTTGCCGAGACTAGGGGCACAGATACGCAGTATTTT.

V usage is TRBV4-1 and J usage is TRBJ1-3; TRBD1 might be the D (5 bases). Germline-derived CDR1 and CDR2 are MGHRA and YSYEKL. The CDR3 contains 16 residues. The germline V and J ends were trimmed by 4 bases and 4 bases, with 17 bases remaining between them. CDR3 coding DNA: TGCGCCAGCAGCCCCCGCGGGGGGGGAACGGGAAACACCATATATTTT. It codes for CASSPRGGGTGNTIYF.

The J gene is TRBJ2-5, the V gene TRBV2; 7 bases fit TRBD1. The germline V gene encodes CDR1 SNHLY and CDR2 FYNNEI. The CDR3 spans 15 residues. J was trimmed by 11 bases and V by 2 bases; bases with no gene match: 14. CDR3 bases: TGTGCCAGCAGTGAAACAGGGGCCCTCGTAAGGGAGCAGTACTTC. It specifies CASSETGALVREQYF. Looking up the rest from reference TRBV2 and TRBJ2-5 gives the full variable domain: EPEVTQTPSHQVTQMGQEVILRCVPISNHLYFYWYRQILGQKVEFLVSFYNNEISEKSEIFDDQFSVERPDGSNFTLKIRSTKLEDSAMYFCASSETGALVREQYFGPGTRLLVL.

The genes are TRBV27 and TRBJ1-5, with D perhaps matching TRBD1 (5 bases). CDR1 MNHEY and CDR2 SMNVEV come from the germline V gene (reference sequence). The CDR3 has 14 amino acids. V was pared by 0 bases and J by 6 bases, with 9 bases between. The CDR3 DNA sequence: TGTGCCAGCAGTTTATCAGGGGCTGGTCAGCCCCAGCATTTT. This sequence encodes CASSLSGAGQPQHF.

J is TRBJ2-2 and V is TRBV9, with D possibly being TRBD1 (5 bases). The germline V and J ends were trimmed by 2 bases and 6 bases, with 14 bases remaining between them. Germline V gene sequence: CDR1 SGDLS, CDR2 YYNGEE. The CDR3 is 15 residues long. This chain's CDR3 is CASSVNTGFPGELFF. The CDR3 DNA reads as TGTGCCAGCAGCGTTAATACAGGATTTCCCGGGGAGCTGTTTTTT.

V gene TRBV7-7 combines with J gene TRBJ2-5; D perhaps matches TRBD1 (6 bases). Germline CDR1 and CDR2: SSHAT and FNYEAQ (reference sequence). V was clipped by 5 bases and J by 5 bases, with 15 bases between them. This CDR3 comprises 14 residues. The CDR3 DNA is TGTGCCAGCAGCCCGACAGGTCGTGGGGAGACCCAGTACTTC. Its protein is CASSPTGRGETQYF.

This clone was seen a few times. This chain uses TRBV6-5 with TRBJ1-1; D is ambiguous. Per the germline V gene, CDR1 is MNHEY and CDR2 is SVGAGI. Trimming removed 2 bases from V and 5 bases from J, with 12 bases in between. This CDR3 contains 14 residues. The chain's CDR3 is CASSYDRGKTEAFF. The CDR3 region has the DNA TGTGCCAGCAGTTACGATCGGGGAAAGACTGAAGCTTTCTTT.